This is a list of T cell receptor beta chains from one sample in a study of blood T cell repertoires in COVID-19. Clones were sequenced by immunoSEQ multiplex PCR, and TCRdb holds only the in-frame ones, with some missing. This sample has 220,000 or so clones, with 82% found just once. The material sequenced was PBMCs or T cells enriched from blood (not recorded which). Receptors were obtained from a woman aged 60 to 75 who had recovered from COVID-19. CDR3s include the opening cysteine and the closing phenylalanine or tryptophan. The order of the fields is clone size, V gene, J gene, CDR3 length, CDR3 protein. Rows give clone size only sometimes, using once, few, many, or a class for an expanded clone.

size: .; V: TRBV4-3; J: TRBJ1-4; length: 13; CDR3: CASSELGGEKLFF
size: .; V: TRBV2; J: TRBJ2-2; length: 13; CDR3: CASSWGGTGELFF
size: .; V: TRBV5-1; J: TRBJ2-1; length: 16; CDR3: CASRPRQGTSYNEQFF
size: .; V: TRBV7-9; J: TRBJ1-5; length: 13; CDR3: CASSVTGNQPQHF
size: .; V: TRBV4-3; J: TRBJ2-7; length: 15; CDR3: CASSQEPYRAHEQYF
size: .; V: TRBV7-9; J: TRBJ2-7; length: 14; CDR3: CASSLAERSYEQYF
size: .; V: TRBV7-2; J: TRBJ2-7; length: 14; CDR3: CASSLGTVLYEQYF
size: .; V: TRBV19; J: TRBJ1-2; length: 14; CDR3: CASGDPGQNYGYTF
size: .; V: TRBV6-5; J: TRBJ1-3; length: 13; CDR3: CASTQTAGNTIYF
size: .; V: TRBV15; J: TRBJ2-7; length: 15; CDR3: CATSREGTGYNEQYF
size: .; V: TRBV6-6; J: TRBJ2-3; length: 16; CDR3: CASSYAGRPSTDTQYF
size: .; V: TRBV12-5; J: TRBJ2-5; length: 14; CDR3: CASGPPGGRETQYF
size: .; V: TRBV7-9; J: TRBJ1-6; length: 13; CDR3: CASSLNSNSPLHF
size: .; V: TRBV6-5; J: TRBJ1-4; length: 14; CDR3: CASNFRGRLEKLFF
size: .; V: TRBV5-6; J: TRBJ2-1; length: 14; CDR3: CASRQGPAYNEQFF
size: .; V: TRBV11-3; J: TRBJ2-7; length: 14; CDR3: CASSSQTGDYEQYF
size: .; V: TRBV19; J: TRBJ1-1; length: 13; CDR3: CASSYGTGVEAFF
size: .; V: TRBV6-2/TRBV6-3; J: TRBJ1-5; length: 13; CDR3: CASSRQGAQPQHF
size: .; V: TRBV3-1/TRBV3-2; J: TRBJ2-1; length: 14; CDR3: CASSPRLAGGAEFF
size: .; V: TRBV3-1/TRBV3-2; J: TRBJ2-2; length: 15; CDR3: CASSQVRQNTGELFF
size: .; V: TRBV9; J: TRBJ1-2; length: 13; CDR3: CASSVQGDYGYTF
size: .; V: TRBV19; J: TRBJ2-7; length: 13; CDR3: CATTRAGDYEQYF
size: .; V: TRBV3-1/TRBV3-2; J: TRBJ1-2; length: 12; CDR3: CASSQFGYGYTF
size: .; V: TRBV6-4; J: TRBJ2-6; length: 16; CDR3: CASSEAGGTGANVLTF
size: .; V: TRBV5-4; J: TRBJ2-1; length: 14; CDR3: CASSLTSGFNEQFF
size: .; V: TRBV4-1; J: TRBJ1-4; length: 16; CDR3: CASSQDRSGEYEKLFF
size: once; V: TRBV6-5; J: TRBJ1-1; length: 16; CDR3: CASSYIHRTEYTEAFF
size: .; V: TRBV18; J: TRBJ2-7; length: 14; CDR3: CASSPPVQGYEQYF
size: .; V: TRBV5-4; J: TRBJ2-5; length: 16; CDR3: CASSRESGRSGETQYF
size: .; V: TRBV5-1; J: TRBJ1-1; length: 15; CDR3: CASSLWTGDSLTAFF
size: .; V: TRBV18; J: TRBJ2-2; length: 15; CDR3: CASSPASGDTGELFF
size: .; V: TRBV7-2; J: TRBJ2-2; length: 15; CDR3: CASSQRGGAGGELFF
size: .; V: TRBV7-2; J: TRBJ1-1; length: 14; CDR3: CASSLAGTNTEAFF
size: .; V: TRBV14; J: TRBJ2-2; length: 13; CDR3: CASSQWGSGELFF
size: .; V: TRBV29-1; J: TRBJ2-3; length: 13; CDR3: CSVEGPVGDTQYF
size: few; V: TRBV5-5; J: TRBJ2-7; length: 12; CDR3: CASSLDNHEQYF
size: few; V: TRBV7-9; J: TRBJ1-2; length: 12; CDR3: CASSPSRGGYTF
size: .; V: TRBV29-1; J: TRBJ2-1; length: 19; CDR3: CSVPPGLAGGQSSYNEQFF
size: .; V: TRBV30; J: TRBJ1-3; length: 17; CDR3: CAWSGGTGTHSGNTIYF
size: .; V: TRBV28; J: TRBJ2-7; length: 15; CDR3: CASSSGQGGPYEQYF
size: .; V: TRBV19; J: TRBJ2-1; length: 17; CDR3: CASSWGGTSGIRDEQFF
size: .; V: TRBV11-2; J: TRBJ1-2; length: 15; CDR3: CASSLEGTVFSGYTF
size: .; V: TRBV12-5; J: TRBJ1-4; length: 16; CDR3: CASGLGGGITNEKLFF
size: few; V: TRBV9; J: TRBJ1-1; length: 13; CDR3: CASSVLAGGEAFF
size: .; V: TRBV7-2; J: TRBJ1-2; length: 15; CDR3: CASSLVSGTGDGYTF
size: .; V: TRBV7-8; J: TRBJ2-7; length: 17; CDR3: CASSLLRLAGASYEQYF
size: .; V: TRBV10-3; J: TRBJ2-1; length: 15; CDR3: CAISPGLAGGDEQFF
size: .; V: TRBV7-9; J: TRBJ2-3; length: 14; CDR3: CASSLVLSTDTQYF
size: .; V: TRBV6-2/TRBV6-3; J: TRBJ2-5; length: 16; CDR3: CASSYSDRGWKETQYF
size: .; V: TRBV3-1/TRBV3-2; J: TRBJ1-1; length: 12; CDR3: CASSSTARRAFF
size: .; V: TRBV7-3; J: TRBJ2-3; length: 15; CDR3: CASSLTAVRTDTQYF
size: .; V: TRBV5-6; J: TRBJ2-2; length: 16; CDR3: CASSLWTGVNTGELFF
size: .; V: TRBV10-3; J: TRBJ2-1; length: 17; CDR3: CAIVGEAGGLGYNEQFF
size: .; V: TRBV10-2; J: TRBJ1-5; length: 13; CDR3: CASSAGLNQPQHF